This T cell receptor (beta chain) was profiled in a study of T cell responses to AZD1222 COVID-19 vaccine. Study-level results: Nearly half of spike-specific TCRs reportedly target variant regions that are unmutated in the B.1.351 and B.1.1.7 variants. Only a handful of AZD1222 recipients were seropositive at baseline. Mapped onto spike, vaccine-associated CD4 TCRs spanned it and were dominant at 160-218 and 743-854.

CDR3 length equals 15 residues. J gave up 8 bases and V 7 bases, and 10 bases lay outside the gene matches. The germline V gene has CDR1 MNHEY and CDR2 SVGAGI. The repertoire was sequenced with immunoSEQ multiplex PCR; TCRdb's copy has only in-frame clones and lacks some. The table shows under 140,000 clones, with roughly 93% occurring only once. Regarding this clone: Its target is unknown.

This receptor was taken from an adult who received the AZD1222 COVID-19 vaccine. The input for sequencing was peripheral blood, taken 28 days after the second AZD1222 dose. V gene TRBV6-5 combines with J gene TRBJ2-1, with 11 bases aligning to TRBD2. The CDR3 bases are TGTGCCAGCAAACCCACAACTAGCGGGAGAGATGAGCAGTTCTTC. This gives the protein CASKPTTSGRDEQFF.